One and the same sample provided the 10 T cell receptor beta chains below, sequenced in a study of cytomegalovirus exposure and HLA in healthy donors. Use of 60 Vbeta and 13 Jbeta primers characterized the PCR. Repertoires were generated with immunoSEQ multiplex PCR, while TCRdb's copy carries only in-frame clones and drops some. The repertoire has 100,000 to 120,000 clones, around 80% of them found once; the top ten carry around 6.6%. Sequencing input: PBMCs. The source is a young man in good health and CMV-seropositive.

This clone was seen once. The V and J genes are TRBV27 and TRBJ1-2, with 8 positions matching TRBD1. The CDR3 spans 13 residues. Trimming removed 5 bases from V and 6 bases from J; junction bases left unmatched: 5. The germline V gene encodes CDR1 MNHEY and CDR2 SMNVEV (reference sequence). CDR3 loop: CASSQGANDGYTF. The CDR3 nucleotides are TGTGCCAGCAGTCAGGGGGCGAATGATGGCTACACCTTC.

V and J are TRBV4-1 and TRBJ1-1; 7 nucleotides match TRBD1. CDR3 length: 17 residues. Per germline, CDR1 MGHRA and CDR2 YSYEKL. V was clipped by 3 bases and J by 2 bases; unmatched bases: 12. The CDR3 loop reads CASSQITGTVKNTEAFF. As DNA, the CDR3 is TGCGCCAGCAGCCAGATAACTGGGACAGTCAAAAACACTGAAGCTTTCTTT.

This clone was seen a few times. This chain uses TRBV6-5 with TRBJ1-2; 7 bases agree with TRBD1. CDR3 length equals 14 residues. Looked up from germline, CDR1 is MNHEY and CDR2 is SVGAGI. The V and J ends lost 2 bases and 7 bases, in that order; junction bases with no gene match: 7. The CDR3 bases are TGTGCCAGCAGTTACCAAGGGGGCTTGGGTGGCTACACCTTC. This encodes CASSYQGGLGGYTF.

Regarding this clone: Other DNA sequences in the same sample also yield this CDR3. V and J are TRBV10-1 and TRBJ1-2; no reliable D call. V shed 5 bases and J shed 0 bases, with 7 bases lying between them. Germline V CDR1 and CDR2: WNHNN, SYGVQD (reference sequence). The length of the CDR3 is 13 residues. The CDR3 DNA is TGCGCCAGCAGTCCTTCAGCTAACTATGGCTACACCTTC. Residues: CASSPSANYGYTF.

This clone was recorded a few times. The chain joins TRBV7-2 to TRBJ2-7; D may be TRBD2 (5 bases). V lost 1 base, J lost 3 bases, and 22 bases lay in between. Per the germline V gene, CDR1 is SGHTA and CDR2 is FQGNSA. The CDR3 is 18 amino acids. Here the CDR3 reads CASSLGDSGSIGVYEQYF. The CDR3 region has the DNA TGTGCCAGCAGCTTAGGGGATTCGGGATCCATTGGAGTCTACGAGCAGTACTTC. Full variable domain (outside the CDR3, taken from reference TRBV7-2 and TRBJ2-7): GAGVSQSPSNKVTEKGKDVELRCDPISGHTALYWYRQSLGQGLEFLIYFQGNSAPDKSGLPSDRFSAERTGGSVSTLTIQRTQQEDSAVYLCASSLGDSGSIGVYEQYFGPGTRLTVT.

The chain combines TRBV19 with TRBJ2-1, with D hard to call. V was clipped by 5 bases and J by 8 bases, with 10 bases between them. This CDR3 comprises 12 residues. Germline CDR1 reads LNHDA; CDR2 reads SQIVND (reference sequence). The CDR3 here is CASSFGPHEQFF. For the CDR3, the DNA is TGTGCCAGTAGTTTTGGGCCTCATGAGCAGTTCTTC.

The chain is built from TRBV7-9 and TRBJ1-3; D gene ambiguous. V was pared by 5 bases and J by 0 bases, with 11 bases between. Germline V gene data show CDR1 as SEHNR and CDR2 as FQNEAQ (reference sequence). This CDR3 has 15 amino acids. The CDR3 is CASSGQLPSGNTIYF. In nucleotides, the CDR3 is TGTGCCAGCAGCGGTCAGTTACCCTCTGGAAACACCATATATTTT.

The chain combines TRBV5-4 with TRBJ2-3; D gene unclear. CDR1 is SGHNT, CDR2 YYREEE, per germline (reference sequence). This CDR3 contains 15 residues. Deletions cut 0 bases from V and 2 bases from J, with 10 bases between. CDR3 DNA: TGTGCCAGCAGCTTGGCGGGTACCCTCACAGATACGCAGTATTTT. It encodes CASSLAGTLTDTQYF.

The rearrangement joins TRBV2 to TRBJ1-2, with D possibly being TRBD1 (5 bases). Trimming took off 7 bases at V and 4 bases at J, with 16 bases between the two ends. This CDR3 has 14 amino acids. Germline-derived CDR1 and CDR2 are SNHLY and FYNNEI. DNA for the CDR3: TGTGCCAGCATGGTGACCAGGGAGGCCTATGGCTACACCTTC. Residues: CASMVTREAYGYTF. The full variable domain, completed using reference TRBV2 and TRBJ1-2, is EPEVTQTPSHQVTQMGQEVILRCVPISNHLYFYWYRQILGQKVEFLVSFYNNEISEKSEIFDDQFSVERPDGSNFTLKIRSTKLEDSAMYFCASMVTREAYGYTFGSGTRLTVV.

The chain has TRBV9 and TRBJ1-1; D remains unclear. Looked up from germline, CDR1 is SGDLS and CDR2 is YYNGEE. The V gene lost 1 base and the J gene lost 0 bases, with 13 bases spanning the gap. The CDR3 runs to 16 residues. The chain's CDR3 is CASSVWRISMNTEAFF. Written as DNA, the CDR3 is TGTGCCAGCAGCGTATGGCGGATTAGCATGAACACTGAAGCTTTCTTT.